The 12 T cell receptor beta chains reported below all come from one sample, sequenced in a study of T cells after yellow fever vaccination. MiXCR, run by TCRdb on the 5' RACE reads, gives a single entry per CDR3 protein. The data contain under 150,000 distinct CDR3 sequences, over 7% of them singletons. The starting material was CD4+ T cells sorted from PBMCs, obtained 5 days after the yellow fever booster vaccination. These receptor sequences come from a man aged 30 to 39 who received the YFV17D yellow fever vaccine.

There are many counts of this clonotype. V is TRBV4-3 and J is TRBJ2-3; D is ambiguous. The CDR3 has 13 amino acids. CDR1 and CDR2 (germline): LGHNA, YSLEER. V lost 5 bases to trimming and J lost 0 bases, with 6 bases between them. The CDR3: CASSSISTDTQYF. The CDR3 DNA sequence: TGCGCCAGCAGCAGTATTAGCACAGATACGCAGTATTTT.

There are many counts of this clonotype. The rearrangement links TRBV20-1 to TRBJ2-3, with 14 bases that match TRBD2. The CDR3 contains 15 residues. CDR1 and CDR2 (germline): DFQATT, SNEGSKA (reference sequence). The J segment lost 3 bases and the V segment lost 5 bases, leaving 4 bases of the junction unmatched. CDR3 DNA sequence: TGCAGTGCTTCCGGGACTAGCGGGAGTACAGATACGCAGTATTTT. Its translation is CSASGTSGSTDTQYF.

This clonotype was seen a few times. A read error may explain this, as a much larger clone is one base away. The chain employs TRBV20-1 and TRBJ2-5, with 7 bases aligning to TRBD2. The CDR3 consists of 14 residues. The trim removed 0 bases at V and 5 bases at J, leaving 6 bases unmatched. Germline loops: CDR1 DFQATT, CDR2 SNEGSKA (reference sequence). CDR3 amino acids: CSAREPGGHETQYF. CDR3 sequence (DNA): TGCAGTGCTAGAGAGCCGGGAGGCCACGAGACCCAGTACTTC.

V gene TRBV6-5 combines with J gene TRBJ2-7; 9 positions agree with TRBD2. The CDR3 spans 15 residues. The germline CDR1 and CDR2 sequences are MNHEY and SVGAGI. Germline trimming cut 4 bases from V and 1 base from J; bases unmatched to any gene: 5. The CDR3 nucleotides read TGTGCCAGCAGTTCATCTAGCGGGACGTCCTACGAGCAGTACTTC. As protein: CASSSSSGTSYEQYF.

This clonotype was picked up many times. The rearrangement joins TRBV18 to TRBJ2-5; D is uncertain. This CDR3 has 12 amino acids. Germline V lookup: CDR1 KGHSH, CDR2 LQKENI. The V end was cut by 1 base, the J end by 2 bases, with 2 bases between. The CDR3 loop reads CASSPQQETQYF. CDR3 nucleotide sequence: TGTGCCAGCTCACCACAACAAGAGACCCAGTACTTC.

This clonotype was observed many times. This sequence joins TRBV6-1 and TRBJ2-1; maybe TRBD2 (6 bases). Germline CDR1 MNHNS, CDR2 SASEGT. Trimming stripped 6 bases from V and 4 bases from J, with 16 bases between. This CDR3 contains 15 residues. CDR3 amino acids: CASSPLGLSYNEQFF. CDR3 DNA sequence: TGTGCCAGCAGCCCACTGGGACTCTCGTACAATGAGCAGTTCTTC.

This clonotype was seen repeatedly, ten times or more. The chain couples TRBV3-1 to TRBJ2-5; TRBD2 matches at 8 bases. Germline loops: CDR1 LGHDT, CDR2 YNNKEL (reference sequence). The junction had 9 bases not matched to a gene; V was cut back by 1 base and J by 5 bases. The CDR3 consists of 16 residues. This CDR3 is CASSQGITTSGETQYF. For the CDR3, the DNA is TGTGCCAGCAGCCAAGGGATAACTACTAGCGGTGAGACCCAGTACTTC.

This clonotype was observed many times. The genes are TRBV20-1 and TRBJ2-2; no clear D. Trimming left V 1 base short and J 1 base short, with 10 bases between. This CDR3 spans 15 amino acids. Germline V gene data show CDR1 as DFQATT and CDR2 as SNEGSKA (reference sequence). The CDR3 DNA reads TGCAGTGCTAGAGTAAGGCTCAAGAACACCGGGGAGCTGTTTTTT. Amino acid sequence: CSARVRLKNTGELFF.

This clonotype was observed at least ten times. CDR3 in amino acids: CASSYMGHEQYF. The CDR3 nucleotides are TGTGCCAGCAGCTATATGGGGCACGAGCAGTACTTC. V is TRBV7-2 and J is TRBJ2-7, with D tentatively TRBD1 (5 bases). Germline V gene lookup returns CDR1 SGHTA and CDR2 FQGNSA. V was cut by 4 bases and J by 5 bases, with 9 bases left in between. CDR3 length: 12 amino acids.

This clonotype was seen repeatedly, ten times or more. Written as DNA, the CDR3 is TGTGCCAGCTCCCAAACAGGGCGCCAGAACACCGGGGAGCTGTTTTTT. It encodes CASSQTGRQNTGELFF. The chain recombines TRBV18 with TRBJ2-2, with D tentatively TRBD1 (6 bases). This CDR3 spans 16 amino acids. Germline loops: CDR1 KGHSH, CDR2 LQKENI. V lost 6 bases and J 1 base, leaving 15 bases between the germline ends.

J is TRBJ1-2 and V is TRBV5-1, with D possibly being TRBD1 (6 bases). The CDR3 contains 13 residues. V shed 4 bases and J shed 7 bases, with 14 bases lying between them. Germline loops: CDR1 SGHRS, CDR2 YFSETQ. In nucleotides, the CDR3 is TGCGCCAGCAGCACAGAGTGGACAGTTGGCTACACCTTC. Encoded protein: CASSTEWTVGYTF.

This clonotype was picked up many times. V gene TRBV18 combines with J gene TRBJ2-1; D unclear. Germline values: CDR1 KGHSH, CDR2 LQKENI. The CDR3 is made up of 14 amino acids. Trimming took 2 bases from V and 6 from J, leaving 11 bases between them. The DNA for the CDR3 is TGTGCCAGCTCACCAGCCCTGGGGTTCAATGAGCAGTTCTTC. It translates to CASSPALGFNEQFF.